This TCR beta chain was identified during a study of blood T cell repertoires in COVID-19. On the study more broadly: There were acute and convalescent COVID-19 samples, and they came from the United States, Italy and Spain. PBMCs, B-cell-depleted T cells, or T cells provided the cDNA or gDNA that made up the material.

The CDR3 is 12 residues long. Germline CDR1 and CDR2: MRHNA and SNTAGT. V lost 3 bases to trimming and J lost 9 bases, with 8 bases between them. Authors' processing steps: Reference gene primer amplification in the assay estimated nucleated cell counts. Sequenced by immunoSEQ multiplex PCR; TCRdb stores in-frame clones only, minus some. Clone size and the V and J calls come from that table; the DNA yielded D and trimming. The data show approximately 90,000 clones, with more than 75% seen just once and 17% held by the top ten. The chain couples TRBV6-4 to TRBJ2-2; perhaps TRBD1 as D (5 bases). The material sequenced was peripheral blood. This receptor was taken from a human donor in a cohort sampled during active COVID-19. The CDR3 coding sequence is TGTGCCAGCAGTGAGCCAGGGAGGGAGCTGTTTTTT. It codes for CASSEPGRELFF.